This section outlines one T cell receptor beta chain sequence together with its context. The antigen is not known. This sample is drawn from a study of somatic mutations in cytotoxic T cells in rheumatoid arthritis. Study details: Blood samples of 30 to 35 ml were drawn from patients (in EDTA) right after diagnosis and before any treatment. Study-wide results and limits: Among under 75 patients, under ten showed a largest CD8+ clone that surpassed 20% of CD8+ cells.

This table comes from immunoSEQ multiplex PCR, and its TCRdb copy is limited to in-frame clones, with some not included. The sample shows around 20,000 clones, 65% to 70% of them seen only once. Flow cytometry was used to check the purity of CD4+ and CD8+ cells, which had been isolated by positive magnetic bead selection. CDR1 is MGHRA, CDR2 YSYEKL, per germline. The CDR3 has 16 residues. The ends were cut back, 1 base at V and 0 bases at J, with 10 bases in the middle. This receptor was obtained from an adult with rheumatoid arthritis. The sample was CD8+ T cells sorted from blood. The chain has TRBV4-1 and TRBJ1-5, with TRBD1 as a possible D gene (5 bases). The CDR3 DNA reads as TGCGCCAGCAGCCAAGGGGACCATTATAGCAATCAGCCCCAGCATTTT. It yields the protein CASSQGDHYSNQPQHF.